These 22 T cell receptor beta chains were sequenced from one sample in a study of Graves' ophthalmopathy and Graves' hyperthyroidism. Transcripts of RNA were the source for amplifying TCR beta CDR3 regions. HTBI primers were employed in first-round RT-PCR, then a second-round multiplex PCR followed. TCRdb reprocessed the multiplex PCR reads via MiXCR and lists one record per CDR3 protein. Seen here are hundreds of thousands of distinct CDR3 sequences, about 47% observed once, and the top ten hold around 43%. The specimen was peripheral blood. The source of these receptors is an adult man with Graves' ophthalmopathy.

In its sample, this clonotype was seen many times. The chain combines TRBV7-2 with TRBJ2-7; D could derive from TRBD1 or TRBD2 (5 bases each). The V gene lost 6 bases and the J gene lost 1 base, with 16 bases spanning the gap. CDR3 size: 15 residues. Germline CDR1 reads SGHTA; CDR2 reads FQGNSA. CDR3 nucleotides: TGTGCCAGCAGTCCCGGGACGATGAGGTCCTACGAGCAGTACTTC. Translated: CASSPGTMRSYEQYF.

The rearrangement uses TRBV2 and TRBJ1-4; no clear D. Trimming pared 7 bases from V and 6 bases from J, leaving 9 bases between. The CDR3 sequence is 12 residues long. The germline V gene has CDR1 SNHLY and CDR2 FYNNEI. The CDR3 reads CASKDSDEKLFF. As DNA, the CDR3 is TGTGCCAGCAAGGACTCCGATGAAAAACTGTTTTTT. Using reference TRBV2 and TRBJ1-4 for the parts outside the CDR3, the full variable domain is EPEVTQTPSHQVTQMGQEVILRCVPISNHLYFYWYRQILGQKVEFLVSFYNNEISEKSEIFDDQFSVERPDGSNFTLKIRSTKLEDSAMYFCASKDSDEKLFFGSGTQLSVL.

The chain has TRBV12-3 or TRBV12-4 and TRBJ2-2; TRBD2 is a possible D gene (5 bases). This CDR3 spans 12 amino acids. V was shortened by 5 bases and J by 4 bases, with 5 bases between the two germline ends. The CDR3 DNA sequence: TGTGCCAGCAGTACTAGCACCGGGGAGCTGTTTTTT. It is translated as CASSTSTGELFF.

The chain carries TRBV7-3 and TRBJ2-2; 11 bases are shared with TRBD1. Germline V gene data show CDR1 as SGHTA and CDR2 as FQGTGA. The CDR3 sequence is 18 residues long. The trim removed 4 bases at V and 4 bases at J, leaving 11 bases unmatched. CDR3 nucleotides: TGTGCCAGCAGCTCTCCACGGCGGGGGACAGGGGGCACCGGGGAGCTGTTTTTT. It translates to CASSSPRRGTGGTGELFF.

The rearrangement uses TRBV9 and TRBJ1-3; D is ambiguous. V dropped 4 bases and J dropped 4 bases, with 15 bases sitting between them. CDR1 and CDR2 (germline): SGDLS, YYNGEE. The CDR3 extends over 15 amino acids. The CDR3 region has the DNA TGTGCCAGCAGCCAAGATCCCCTGGGGGGAAACACCATATATTTT. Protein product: CASSQDPLGGNTIYF.

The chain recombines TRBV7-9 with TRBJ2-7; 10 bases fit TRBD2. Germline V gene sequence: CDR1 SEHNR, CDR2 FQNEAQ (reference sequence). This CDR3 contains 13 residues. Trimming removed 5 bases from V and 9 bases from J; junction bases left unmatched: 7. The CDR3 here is CASSQSIAGGQYF. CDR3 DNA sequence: TGTGCCAGCAGCCAATCTATAGCGGGAGGGCAGTACTTC.

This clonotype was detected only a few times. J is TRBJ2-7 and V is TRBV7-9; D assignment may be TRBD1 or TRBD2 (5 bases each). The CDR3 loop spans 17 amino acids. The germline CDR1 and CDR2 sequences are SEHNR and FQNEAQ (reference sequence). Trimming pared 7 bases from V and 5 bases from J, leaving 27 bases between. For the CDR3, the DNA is TGTGCCAGCACGACGTCGGCAGGGAGTACTCAGGCCAACGAGCAGTACTTC. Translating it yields CASTTSAGSTQANEQYF.

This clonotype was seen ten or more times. CDR3 residues: CAISEAGTGGRETQYF. The CDR3 DNA reads as TGTGCCATCAGTGAGGCCGGGACAGGGGGCCGAGAGACCCAGTACTTC. J is TRBJ2-5 and V is TRBV10-3; 12 bases line up with TRBD1. Trimming at V came to 2 bases and at J to 4 bases, leaving 5 bases not matched to a gene. From germline, CDR1 is ENHRY and CDR2 SYGVKD. This CDR3 has 16 amino acids.

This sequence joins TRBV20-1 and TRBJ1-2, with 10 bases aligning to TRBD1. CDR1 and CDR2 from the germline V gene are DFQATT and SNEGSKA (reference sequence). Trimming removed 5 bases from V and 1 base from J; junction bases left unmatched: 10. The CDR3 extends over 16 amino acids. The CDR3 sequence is CSAPPGQGQYNYGYTF. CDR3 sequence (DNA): TGCAGTGCTCCACCGGGACAGGGGCAGTATAACTATGGCTACACCTTC.

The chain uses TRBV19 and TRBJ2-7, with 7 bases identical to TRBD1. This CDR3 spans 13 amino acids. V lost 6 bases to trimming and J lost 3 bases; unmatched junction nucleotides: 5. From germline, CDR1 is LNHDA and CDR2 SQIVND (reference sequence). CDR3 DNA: TGTGCCAGTAGCAGCACAGGGGACTACGAGCAGTACTTC. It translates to CASSSTGDYEQYF.

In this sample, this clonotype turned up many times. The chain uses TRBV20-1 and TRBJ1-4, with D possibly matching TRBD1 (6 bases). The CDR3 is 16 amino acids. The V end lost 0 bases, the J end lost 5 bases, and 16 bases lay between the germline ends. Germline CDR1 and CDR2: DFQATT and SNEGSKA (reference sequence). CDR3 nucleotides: TGCAGTGCTAGAGATCTCAGGGGACAAGGGAATGAAAAACTGTTTTTT. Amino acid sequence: CSARDLRGQGNEKLFF.

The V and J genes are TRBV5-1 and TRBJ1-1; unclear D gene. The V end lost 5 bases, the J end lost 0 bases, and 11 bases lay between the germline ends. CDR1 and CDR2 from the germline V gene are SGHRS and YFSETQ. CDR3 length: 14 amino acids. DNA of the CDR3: TGCGCCAGCAGGCGGATGCAACTGAACACTGAAGCTTTCTTT. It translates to CASRRMQLNTEAFF. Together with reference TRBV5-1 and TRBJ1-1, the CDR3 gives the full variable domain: KAGVTQTPRYLIKTRGQQVTLSCSPISGHRSVSWYQQTPGQGLQFLFEYFSETQRNKGNFPGRFSGRQFSNSRSEMNVSTLELGDSALYLCASRRMQLNTEAFFGQGTRLTVV.

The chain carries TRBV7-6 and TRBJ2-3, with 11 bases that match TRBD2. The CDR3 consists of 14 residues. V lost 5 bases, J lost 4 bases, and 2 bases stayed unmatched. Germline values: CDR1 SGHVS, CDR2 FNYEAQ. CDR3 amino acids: CASSPGLAADTQYF. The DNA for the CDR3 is TGTGCCAGCAGCCCGGGACTAGCGGCAGATACGCAGTATTTT.

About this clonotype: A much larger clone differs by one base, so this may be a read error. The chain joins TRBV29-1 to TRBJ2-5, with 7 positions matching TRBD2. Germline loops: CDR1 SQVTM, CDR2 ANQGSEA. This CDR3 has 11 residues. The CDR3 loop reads CSLAAGEAQYF. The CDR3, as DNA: TGCAGCCTCGCGGCGGGAGAGGCCCAGTACTTC.

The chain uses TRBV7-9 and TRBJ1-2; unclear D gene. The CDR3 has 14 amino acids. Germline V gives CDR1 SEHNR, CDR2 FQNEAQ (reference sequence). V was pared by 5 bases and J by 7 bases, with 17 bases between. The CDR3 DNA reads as TGTGCCAGCAGCCGTGGTAGGGCGGAAGTTGGCTACACCTTC. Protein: CASSRGRAEVGYTF. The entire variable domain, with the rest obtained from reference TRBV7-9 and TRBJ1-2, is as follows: DTGVSQNPRHKITKRGQNVTFRCDPISEHNRLYWYRQTLGQGPEFLTYFQNEAQLEKSRLLSDRFSAERPKGSFSTLEIQRTEQGDSAMYLCASSRGRAEVGYTFGSGTRLTVV.

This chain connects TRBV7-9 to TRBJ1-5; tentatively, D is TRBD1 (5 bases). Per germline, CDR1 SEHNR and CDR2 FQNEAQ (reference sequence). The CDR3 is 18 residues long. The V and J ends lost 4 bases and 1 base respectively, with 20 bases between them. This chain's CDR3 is CASSSYRQTISSNQPQHF. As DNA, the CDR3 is TGTGCCAGCAGCTCCTACAGACAGACCATAAGCAGCAATCAGCCCCAGCATTTT.

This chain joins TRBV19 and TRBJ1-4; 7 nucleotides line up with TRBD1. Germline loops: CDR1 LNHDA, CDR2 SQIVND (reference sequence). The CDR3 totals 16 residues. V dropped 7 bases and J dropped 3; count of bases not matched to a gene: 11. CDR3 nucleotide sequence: TGTGCCAGTACCTCGGACAGGTCTGCAGCTAATGAAAAACTGTTTTTT. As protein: CASTSDRSAANEKLFF.

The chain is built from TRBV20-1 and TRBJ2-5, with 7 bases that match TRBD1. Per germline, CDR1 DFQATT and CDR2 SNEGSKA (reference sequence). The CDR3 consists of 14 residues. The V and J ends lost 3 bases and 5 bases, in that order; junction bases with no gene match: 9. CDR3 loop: CSASRGGGRETQYF. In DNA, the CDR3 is TGCAGTGCTAGCAGAGGGGGCGGGCGCGAGACCCAGTACTTC.

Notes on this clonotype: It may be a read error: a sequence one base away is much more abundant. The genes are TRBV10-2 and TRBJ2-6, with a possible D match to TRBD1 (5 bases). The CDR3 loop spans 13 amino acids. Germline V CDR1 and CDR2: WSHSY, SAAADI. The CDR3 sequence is CASAVPGANVLAF. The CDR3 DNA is TGCGCCAGCGCTGTCCCTGGGGCCAACGTCCTGGCTTTC.

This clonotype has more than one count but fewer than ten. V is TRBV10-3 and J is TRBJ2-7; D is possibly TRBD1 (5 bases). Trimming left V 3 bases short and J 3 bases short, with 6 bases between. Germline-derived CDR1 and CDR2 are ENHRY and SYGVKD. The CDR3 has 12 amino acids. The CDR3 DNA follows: TGTGCCATCAGTGATGACAGCTACGAGCAGTACTTC. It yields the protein CAISDDSYEQYF.

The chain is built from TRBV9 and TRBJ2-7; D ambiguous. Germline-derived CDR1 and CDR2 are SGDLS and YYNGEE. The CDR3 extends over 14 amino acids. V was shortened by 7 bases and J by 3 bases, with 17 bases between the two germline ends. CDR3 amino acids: CASLRDESGYEQYF. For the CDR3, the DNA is TGTGCCAGCCTTAGGGATGAGAGTGGCTACGAGCAGTACTTC.

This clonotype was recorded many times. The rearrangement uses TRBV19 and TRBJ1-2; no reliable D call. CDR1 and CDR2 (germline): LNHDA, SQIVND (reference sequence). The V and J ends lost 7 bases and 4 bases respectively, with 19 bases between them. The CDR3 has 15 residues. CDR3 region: CASTTPSPRGYGYTF. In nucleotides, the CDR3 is TGTGCCAGTACCACCCCTTCCCCCCGCGGCTATGGCTACACCTTC.